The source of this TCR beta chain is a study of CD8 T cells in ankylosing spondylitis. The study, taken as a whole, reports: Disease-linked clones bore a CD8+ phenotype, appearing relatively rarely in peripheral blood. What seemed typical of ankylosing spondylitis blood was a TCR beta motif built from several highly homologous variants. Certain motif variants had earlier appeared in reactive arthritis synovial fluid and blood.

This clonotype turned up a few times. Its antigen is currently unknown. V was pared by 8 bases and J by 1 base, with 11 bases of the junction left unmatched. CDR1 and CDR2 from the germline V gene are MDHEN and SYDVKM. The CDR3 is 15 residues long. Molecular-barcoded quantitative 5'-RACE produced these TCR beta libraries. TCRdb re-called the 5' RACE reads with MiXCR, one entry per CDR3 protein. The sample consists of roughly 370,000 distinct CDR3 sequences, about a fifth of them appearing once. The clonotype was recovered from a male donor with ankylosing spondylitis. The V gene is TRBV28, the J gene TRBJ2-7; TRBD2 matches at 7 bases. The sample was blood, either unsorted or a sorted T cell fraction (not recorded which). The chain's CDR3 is CASGGRGRDSYEQYF. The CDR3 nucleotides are TGTGCCAGCGGAGGGAGGGGCAGAGATTCCTACGAGCAGTACTTC.